Sequencing of this T cell receptor (beta chain) was carried out in a study of regulatory T cells in long-lasting Graves disease. For the study at large: Persistent Graves' disease required over 5 years of antithyroid drugs and positive TSH receptor antibodies. Study-level points and caveats: Persistent disease samples used TRBV28, TRBJ1-2 and TRBJ2-5 preferentially. Samples came from peripheral blood alone, without thyroid tissue. Persistent cases of Graves' showed reduced TCR diversity relative to newly diagnosed patients.

With iRepertoire HTBI primers and Arm-PCR of CDR3 regions, TCR beta libraries were built. MiXCR, run by TCRdb on the multiplex PCR reads, gives a single entry per CDR3 protein. In the table there are around 500,000 distinct CDR3 sequences, around 21% of which are singletons. Indicated time point: persistent/refractory GD, antithyroid drugs over 5 years with positive TRAb. Generation of the TCR library employed RNA extracted from PBMCs. The germline V and J ends were trimmed by 1 base and 5 bases, with 14 bases remaining between them. The CDR3 has 16 amino acids. The V gene's germline CDR1 is SGHVS and CDR2 FNYEAQ. A few counts support this clonotype. Its target is unknown.

V and J are TRBV7-6 and TRBJ2-2, with D possibly matching TRBD1 (5 bases). The source of this sequence is a female donor with Graves disease. Material: peripheral blood mononuclear cells (PBMCs), obtained when the disease was refractory, from a patient treated with antithyroid drugs. The CDR3 sequence is CASSLVRRDRTGELFF. CDR3 nucleotides: TGTGCCAGCAGCTTAGTTCGACGCGACAGAACCGGGGAGCTGTTTTTT.